A selection of T cell receptor beta chains follows, all from one sample in a study of blood T cells in healthy people across ages. A single record per CDR3 protein comes from TCRdb applying MiXCR to the 5' RACE reads. Of 1.4 million or so distinct CDR3 sequences in the sample, approximately 39% were seen once. Sample: blood. Every receptor here comes from a young woman in good health. CDR3s include the opening cysteine and the closing phenylalanine or tryptophan. The D gene is left open where the match is weak. Expanded clones get a size class; other rows say once, few or many, or leave the size out.

cdr3_length,clone_size,d_call,j_call,v_call,cdr3_nt,cdr3_aa
14,-,-,TRBJ1-2,TRBV28,TGTGCCAGCAGTTTGTCGGGACAAATGAGTGGCTACACCTTC,CASSLSGQMSGYTF
15,-,TRBD1,TRBJ1-5,TRBV20-1,TGCAGTGCTAGAGTCCGGGACAGGGGTGGTCAGCCCCAGCATTTT,CSARVRDRGGQPQHF
15,-,-,TRBJ2-5,TRBV18,TGTGCCAGCTCACCTCAGATAACGTACCAAGAGACCCAGTACTTC,CASSPQITYQETQYF
11,many,-,TRBJ2-5,TRBV6-2/TRBV6-3,TGTGCCAGCACCGACGGAGTTGAGCAGTACTTC,CASTDGVEQYF
13,-,-,TRBJ2-7,TRBV6-5,TGTGCCAGCAGTTACCGCGTCAACAATGAGCAGTACTTC,CASSYRVNNEQYF
15,-,-,TRBJ1-2,TRBV7-9,TGTGCCAGCAGCTTAGCGCCGGGACGAGACTATGGCTACACCTTC,CASSLAPGRDYGYTF
15,-,TRBD1,TRBJ2-1,TRBV6-1,TGTGCCAGCAGTGAAGCAGGGGACAGGTCAGTTGAGCAGTTCTTC,CASSEAGDRSVEQFF
14,few,TRBD2,TRBJ2-3,TRBV29-1,TGCAGCGGATCATTTAGCGGGAGGGCAGATACGCAGTATTTT,CSGSFSGRADTQYF
18,-,-,TRBJ2-1,TRBV4-1,TGCGCCAGCAGCCGAGGCCCCGCGGTGGGGATCGCTTACAATGAGCAGTTCTTC,CASSRGPAVGIAYNEQFF
17,few,-,TRBJ2-1,TRBV12-3/TRBV12-4,TGTGCCAGCAGTTCGGGCGGTGGGGGTAGGTCCTACAATGAGCAGTTCTTC,CASSSGGGGRSYNEQFF
13,-,-,TRBJ2-7,TRBV29-1,TGCAGCGTTGCCGGACCGCCCAACTACGAGCAGTACTTC,CSVAGPPNYEQYF
14,-,-,TRBJ2-2,TRBV29-1,TGCAGCGTGATCGGACCTGGGCGTGCCGGGGAGCTGTTTTTT,CSVIGPGRAGELFF
14,-,TRBD1,TRBJ2-7,TRBV5-1,TGCGCCAGCAGCGCCCGGGACAGGGGCGACGAGCAGTACTTC,CASSARDRGDEQYF
14,-,-,TRBJ2-2,TRBV12-3/TRBV12-4,TGTGCCAGCAGTATACACGGAAACACCGGGGAGCTGTTTTTT,CASSIHGNTGELFF
15,few,-,TRBJ1-1,TRBV4-3,TGCGCCAGCAGCCAAGATGGCAGGGAAGGAGGTGAAGCTTTCTTT,CASSQDGREGGEAFF
14,few,TRBD2,TRBJ2-1,TRBV7-2,TGTGCCAGCAGCTTTAGCGGGGGCCCCAATGAGCAGTTCTTC,CASSFSGGPNEQFF
13,few,TRBD1,TRBJ1-1,TRBV29-1,TGCAGCGTTGAAGGCAGGGGGTTTGATGAAGCTTTCTTT,CSVEGRGFDEAFF
12,-,-,TRBJ1-2,TRBV29-1,TGCAGCGTTGATTTCCGGGCGGCTGGCTACACCTTC,CSVDFRAAGYTF
13,-,-,TRBJ1-4,TRBV30,TGTGCCTGGAGAGGTCAAGGGGTTGAAAAACTGTTTTTT,CAWRGQGVEKLFF
13,-,-,TRBJ2-3,TRBV4-3,TGCGCCAGCAGCCGCGGCATAACAGATACGCAGTATTTT,CASSRGITDTQYF
13,many,-,TRBJ2-3,TRBV9,TGTGCCAGCAGCGTAGCTGGGGGGGATACGCAGTATTTT,CASSVAGGDTQYF
17,-,TRBD2,TRBJ2-7,TRBV7-2,TGTGCCAGCAGCCCACGCCCGACTAGCGGGACGTTATACGAGCAGTACTTC,CASSPRPTSGTLYEQYF
15,-,-,TRBJ2-2,TRBV12-3/TRBV12-4,TGTGCCAGCATCGCAGCGGGTGGGTCCATCGGGGAGCTGTTTTTT,CASIAAGGSIGELFF
15,-,TRBD1,TRBJ2-1,TRBV7-9,TGTGCCGTTAGAATTCCGGGACAGGGTCCAAATGAGCAGTTCTTC,CAVRIPGQGPNEQFF
13,-,-,TRBJ1-1,TRBV5-1,TGCGCCAGCAGCCACCCCGCTTCGACTGAAGCTTTCTTT,CASSHPASTEAFF
16,-,TRBD1,TRBJ2-1,TRBV25-1,TGTGCCAGCAGTGAATTAGGGGGACAGTCCTACAATGAGCAGTTCTTC,CASSELGGQSYNEQFF
16,-,-,TRBJ2-3,TRBV27,TGTGCCAGCAGTTCCCCGGTTAGCGGTGGGAAAGATACGCAGTATTTT,CASSSPVSGGKDTQYF
14,-,-,TRBJ1-5,TRBV4-2,TGTGCCAGCAGCCAAAGTGAGAGCAATCAGCCCCAGCATTTT,CASSQSESNQPQHF
16,-,TRBD1,TRBJ2-3,TRBV7-9,TGTGCCAGCAGCTTGTGGGGACAGGGGAGAACAGATACGCAGTATTTT,CASSLWGQGRTDTQYF
17,few,TRBD2,TRBJ2-1,TRBV7-2,TGTGCCAGCAGCTTAGCCAACGTACTAGCGGGGGGTAGCGAGCAGTTCTTC,CASSLANVLAGGSEQFF
15,-,-,TRBJ1-2,TRBV7-2,TGTGCCAGCAGCTTAGCCCAGAGGCTTACCTATGGCTACACCTTC,CASSLAQRLTYGYTF
16,-,TRBD2,TRBJ2-1,TRBV4-3,TGCGCCAGCAGCCAAGGGACTAGCGGGGCGGTTAATGGGCAGTTCTTC,CASSQGTSGAVNGQFF
15,-,-,TRBJ2-7,TRBV6-5,TGTGCCAGCTATCCCGGACAGTTGGACTCCTACGAGCAGTACTTC,CASYPGQLDSYEQYF
14,-,-,TRBJ2-5,TRBV20-1,TGCAGTGCTAGAGATCTGGCAGGACAAGAGACCCAGTACTTC,CSARDLAGQETQYF
17,-,TRBD2,TRBJ2-4,TRBV12-5,TGTGCTAGTGGTTTGCCCCGGACTAGCGGGGGGAAAAACATTCAGTACTTC,CASGLPRTSGGKNIQYF
14,-,-,TRBJ2-3,TRBV4-3,TGCGCCAGCAGCCAAGATCCGGGGCTTCAGACGCAGTATTTT,CASSQDPGLQTQYF
15,few,TRBD1,TRBJ1-1,TRBV11-1,TGTGCCAGCAGCTCCCGCGACAGGGCGAACACTGAAGCTTTCTTT,CASSSRDRANTEAFF
12,-,-,TRBJ1-2,TRBV6-5,TGTGCCAGCAGTTACCTGGGTTTTGGCTACACCTTC,CASSYLGFGYTF
16,-,-,TRBJ2-1,TRBV4-3,TGCGCCAGCAGCCTGAATAGTGTAGGGGATTCCAATGAGCAGTTCTTC,CASSLNSVGDSNEQFF
16,once,TRBD2,TRBJ2-7,TRBV5-1,TGCGCCAGCAGCTACCCTAGCGGGAGCTCCTACAATGAGCAGTACTTC,CASSYPSGSSYNEQYF
12,-,-,TRBJ1-2,TRBV5-4,TGTGCCAGCAGCGTGGGTGGGGATCGCTACACCTTC,CASSVGGDRYTF
16,-,TRBD1,TRBJ1-5,TRBV7-2,TGTGCCAGCAGCTTAGGTGACAGGGTCGCAAGTCAGCCCCAGCATTTT,CASSLGDRVASQPQHF
18,-,TRBD2,TRBJ2-7,TRBV10-3,TGTGCCATCAGTGAGTTAGGACTAGCGGGGGGAGGAACCTACGAGCAGTACTTC,CAISELGLAGGGTYEQYF
15,few,-,TRBJ2-3,TRBV28,TGTGCCAGCAGTCATGCCGGGAGAGGCACAGATACGCAGTATTTT,CASSHAGRGTDTQYF
14,many,TRBD1,TRBJ2-1,TRBV2,TGTGCCAGCAGTGGACAGGGGGAGTACAATGAGCAGTTCTTC,CASSGQGEYNEQFF